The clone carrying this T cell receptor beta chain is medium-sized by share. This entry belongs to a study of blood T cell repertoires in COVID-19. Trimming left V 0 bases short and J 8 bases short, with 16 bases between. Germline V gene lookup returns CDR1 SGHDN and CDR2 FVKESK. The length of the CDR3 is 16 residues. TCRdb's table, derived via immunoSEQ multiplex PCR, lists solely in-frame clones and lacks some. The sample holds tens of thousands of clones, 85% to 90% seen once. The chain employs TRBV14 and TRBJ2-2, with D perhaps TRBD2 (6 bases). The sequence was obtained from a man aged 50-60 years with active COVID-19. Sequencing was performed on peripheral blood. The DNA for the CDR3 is TGTGCCAGCAGCCAAGATTTGGAGGGACCCAGGGGGGAGCTGTTTTTT. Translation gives CASSQDLEGPRGELFF.